The clone carrying this T cell receptor beta chain appeared many times. The data belong to a study of shared clonotypes between healthy human individuals. Study summary: Donors consisted of two women and three men between 18 and 49.

Germline lookup yields CDR1 SNHLY and CDR2 FYNNEI. The length of the CDR3 is 13 residues. The V and J ends lost 5 bases and 5 bases, in that order; junction bases with no gene match: 4. Profiling relied on immunoSEQ multiplex PCR, and the TCRdb table lists in-frame clones only, not all of them. The top ten clones hold approximately 0.5% of a sample with about 1 million clones, approximately 80% of them seen once. Input material: memory CD4+ T cells from PBMCs. The subset is: CD45RA-negative fraction. The chain has TRBV2 and TRBJ2-5; 8 nucleotides align to TRBD1. The receptor's source is a man younger than 35 in good health. Some clones in this sample may be carry-over from other donors' samples. The CDR3 sequence is CASSPGGSETQYF. DNA for the CDR3: TGTGCCAGCAGTCCAGGGGGCTCTGAGACCCAGTACTTC.